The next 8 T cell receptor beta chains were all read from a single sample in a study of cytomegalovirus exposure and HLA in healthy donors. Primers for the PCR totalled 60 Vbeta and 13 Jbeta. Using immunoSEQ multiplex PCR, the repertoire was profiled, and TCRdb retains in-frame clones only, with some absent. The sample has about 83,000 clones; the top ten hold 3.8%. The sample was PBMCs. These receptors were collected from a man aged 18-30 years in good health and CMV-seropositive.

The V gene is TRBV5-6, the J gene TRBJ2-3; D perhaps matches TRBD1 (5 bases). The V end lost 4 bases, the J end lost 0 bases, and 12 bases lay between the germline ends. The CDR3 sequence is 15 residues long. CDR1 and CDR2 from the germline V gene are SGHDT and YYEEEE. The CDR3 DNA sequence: TGTGCCAGCAGCACCCTACAGGACAGCACAGATACGCAGTATTTT. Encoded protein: CASSTLQDSTDTQYF.

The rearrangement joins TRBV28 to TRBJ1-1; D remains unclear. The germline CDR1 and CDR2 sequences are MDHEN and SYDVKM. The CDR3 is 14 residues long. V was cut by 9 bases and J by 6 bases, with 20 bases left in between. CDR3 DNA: TGTGCCAGTGAGCAGAGACGGACTGGGGCTGAAGCTTTCTTT. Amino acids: CASEQRRTGAEAFF. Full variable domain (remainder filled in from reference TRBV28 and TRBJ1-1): DVKVTQSSRYLVKRTGEKVFLECVQDMDHENMFWYRQDPGLGLRLIYFSYDVKMKEKGDIPEGYSVSREKKERFSLILESASTNQTSMYLCASEQRRTGAEAFFGQGTRLTVV.

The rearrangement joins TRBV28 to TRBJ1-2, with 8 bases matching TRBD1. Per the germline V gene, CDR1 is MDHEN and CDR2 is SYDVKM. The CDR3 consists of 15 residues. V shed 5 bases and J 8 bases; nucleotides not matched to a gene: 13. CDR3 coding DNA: TGTGCCAGCAGTCCCGGACAGGGCCCCCTGGGAGGCTACACCTTC. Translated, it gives CASSPGQGPLGGYTF.

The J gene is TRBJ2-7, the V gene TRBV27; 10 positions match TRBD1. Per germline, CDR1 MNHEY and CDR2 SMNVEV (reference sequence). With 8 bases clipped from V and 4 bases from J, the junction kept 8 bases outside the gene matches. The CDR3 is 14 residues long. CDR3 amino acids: CASAPGTGEYEQYF. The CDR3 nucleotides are TGTGCCAGCGCTCCCGGGACAGGGGAATACGAGCAGTACTTC.

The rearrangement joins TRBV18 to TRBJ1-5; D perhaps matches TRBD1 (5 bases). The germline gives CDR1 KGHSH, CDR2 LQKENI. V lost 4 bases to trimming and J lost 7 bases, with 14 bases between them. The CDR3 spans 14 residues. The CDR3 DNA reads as TGTGCCAGCTCACAGACCCCGGGGGACCAGCCCCAGCATTTT. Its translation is CASSQTPGDQPQHF.

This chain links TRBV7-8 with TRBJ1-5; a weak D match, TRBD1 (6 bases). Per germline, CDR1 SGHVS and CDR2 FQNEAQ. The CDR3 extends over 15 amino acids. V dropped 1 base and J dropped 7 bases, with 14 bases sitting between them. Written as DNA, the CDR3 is TGTGCCAGCAGCTTAGATCGGGGGGCATGGCAGCCCCAGCATTTT. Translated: CASSLDRGAWQPQHF.

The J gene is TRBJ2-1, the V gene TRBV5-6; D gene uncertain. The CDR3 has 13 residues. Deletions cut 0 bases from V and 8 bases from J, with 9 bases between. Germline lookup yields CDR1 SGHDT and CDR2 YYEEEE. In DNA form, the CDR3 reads TGTGCCAGCAGCTTGGAGATTCGGGATGAGCAGTTCTTC. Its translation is CASSLEIRDEQFF. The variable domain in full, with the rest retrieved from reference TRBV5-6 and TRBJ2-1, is DAGVTQSPTHLIKTRGQQVTLRCSPKSGHDTVSWYQQALGQGPQFIFQYYEEEERQRGNFPDRFSGHQFPNYSSELNVNALLLGDSALYLCASSLEIRDEQFFGPGTRLTVL.

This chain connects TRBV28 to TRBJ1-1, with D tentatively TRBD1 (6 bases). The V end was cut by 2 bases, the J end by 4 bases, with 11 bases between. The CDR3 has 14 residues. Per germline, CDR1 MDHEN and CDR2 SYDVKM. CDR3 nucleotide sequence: TGTGCCAGCAGTTTACCTACAGGGACCACTGAAGCTTTCTTT. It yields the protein CASSLPTGTTEAFF.